This entry concerns a single TCR beta chain. What it binds is not known. These data come from a study of Ad26.COV2.S vaccination and SARS-CoV-2 variants. Sequencing was performed with immunoSEQ multiplex PCR; in TCRdb, only in-frame clones are kept and a portion is missing. The repertoire holds nearly 95,000 clones, with approximately 81% as singletons. Study-wide findings and caveats: Placebo recipients showed lower spike-specific TCR breadth than vaccinees. Measurements of TCR breadth and depth may have given underestimates of the total T cell responses.

The V end was cut by 6 bases, the J end by 3 bases, with 11 bases between. This CDR3 is 13 amino acids long. The chain carries TRBV12-3 or TRBV12-4 and TRBJ2-5; weak D call: TRBD1 (5 bases). This TCR was sampled from a human donor who had recovered from COVID-19. Source: peripheral blood, taken after recovery from COVID-19. The CDR3 loop reads CASSYRFEETQYF. CDR3 sequence (DNA): TGTGCCAGCAGCTACAGGTTTGAAGAGACCCAGTACTTC.